This TCR beta chain emerged from a study of cytomegalovirus exposure and HLA in healthy donors. About the research overall: Tens of millions of unique TCR sequences came from HLA-typed donors in an early release.

J lost 12 bases, V lost 6 bases, and 10 bases had no gene match. The CDR3 is 12 residues long. CDR1 is MDHEN, CDR2 SYDVKM, per germline. A multiplex PCR was run with 60 Vbeta primers and 13 Jbeta primers. Generated by immunoSEQ multiplex PCR, the TCRdb table keeps only in-frame clones and is missing some. The sample holds roughly 150,000 clones, more than 80% seen once. The V and J genes are TRBV28 and TRBJ2-7, with TRBD2 matching over 8 bases. The receptor was isolated from a woman aged 40 to 49 in good health and CMV-seropositive. The specimen sequenced was PBMCs. As DNA, the CDR3 is TGTGCCAGCAGCCTAACCGGGGGGGGTTTGTACTTC. Translation gives CASSLTGGGLYF.